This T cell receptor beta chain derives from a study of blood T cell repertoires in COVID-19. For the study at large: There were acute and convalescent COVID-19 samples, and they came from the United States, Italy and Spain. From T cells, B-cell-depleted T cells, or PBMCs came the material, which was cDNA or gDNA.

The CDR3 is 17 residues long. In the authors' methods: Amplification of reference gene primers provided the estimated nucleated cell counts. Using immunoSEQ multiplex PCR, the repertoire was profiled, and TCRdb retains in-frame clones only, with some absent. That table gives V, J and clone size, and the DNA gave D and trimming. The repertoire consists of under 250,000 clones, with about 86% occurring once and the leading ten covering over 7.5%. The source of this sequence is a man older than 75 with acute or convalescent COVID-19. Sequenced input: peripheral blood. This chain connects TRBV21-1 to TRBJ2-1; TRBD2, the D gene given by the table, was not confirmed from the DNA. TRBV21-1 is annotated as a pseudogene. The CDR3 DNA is TGTGCCAGCAGCAAAGCGCCGCTAGCGGGGGCGTACAATGAGCAGTTCTTC. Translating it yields CASSKAPLAGAYNEQFF.